The 15 T cell receptor beta chains presented below share a single source sample, sequenced in a study of long-term antiretroviral therapy in people with HIV. immunoSEQ v3.0 was run at survey level. The protocol was immunoSEQ multiplex PCR, while the TCRdb copy is restricted to in-frame clones and leaves out a portion. The data contain around 30,000 clones, roughly 85% of them singletons. Sequenced here: unsorted PBMCs, sampled 1.1 years after starting antiretroviral therapy. The receptors originated from a man younger than 30 with HIV.

V gene TRBV4-1 combines with J gene TRBJ1-4, with D hard to call. CDR1 is MGHRA, CDR2 YSYEKL, per germline. The CDR3 extends over 15 amino acids. V shed 4 bases and J shed 3 bases, with 12 bases lying between them. The CDR3 sequence: CASSPLPGPNEKLFF. CDR3 in DNA: TGCGCCAGCAGCCCCCTCCCGGGTCCTAATGAAAAACTGTTTTTT.

The V gene is TRBV5-6, the J gene TRBJ1-1; the D gene is possibly TRBD1 (5 bases). CDR1 is SGHDT, CDR2 YYEEEE, per germline. The CDR3 has 18 residues. V gave up 0 bases and J gave up 3 bases, with 21 bases separating them. CDR3 coding DNA: TGTGCCAGCAGCTTGGGACCGGCCACCCACCTGGGGGACACTGAAGCTTTCTTT. Translating it yields CASSLGPATHLGDTEAFF. The variable domain in full, completed from reference TRBV5-6 and TRBJ1-1, reads DAGVTQSPTHLIKTRGQQVTLRCSPKSGHDTVSWYQQALGQGPQFIFQYYEEEERQRGNFPDRFSGHQFPNYSSELNVNALLLGDSALYLCASSLGPATHLGDTEAFFGQGTRLTVV.

The chain combines TRBV7-8 with TRBJ1-5; D unresolved. V shed 2 bases and J shed 6 bases, with 11 bases lying between them. The CDR3 runs 14 residues. CDR1 and CDR2 (germline): SGHVS, FQNEAQ. DNA of the CDR3: TGTGCCAGCAGCTTAAGGGAAATCGGTCAGCCCCAGCATTTT. It yields the protein CASSLREIGQPQHF.

The chain is built from TRBV7-2 and TRBJ2-3; TRBD2 is a possible D gene (9 bases). V was clipped by 6 bases and J by 4 bases, with 17 bases between them. Germline V lookup: CDR1 SGHTA, CDR2 FQGNSA. This CDR3 is built from 15 residues. The CDR3 nucleotides are TGTGCCAGCAGTTGGCTAGCGGGACAGGCAGATACGCAGTATTTT. Its protein product is CASSWLAGQADTQYF.

V usage is TRBV2 and J usage is TRBJ1-1; no firm D call. The CDR3 is 10 residues long. Trimming stripped 6 bases from V and 5 bases from J, with 4 bases between. CDR1 and CDR2 from the germline V gene are SNHLY and FYNNEI. CDR3 amino acids: CASRGTEAFF. CDR3 coding DNA: TGTGCCAGCAGGGGGACTGAAGCTTTCTTT.

This chain joins TRBV27 and TRBJ2-6; the D gene is possibly TRBD1 (5 bases). Germline loops: CDR1 MNHEY, CDR2 SMNVEV (reference sequence). The V end was cut by 5 bases, the J end by 0 bases, with 11 bases between. The CDR3 is 16 amino acids. The CDR3 DNA reads TGTGCCAGCAGTCGGCAGGGAATCTCTGGGGCCAACGTCCTGACTTTC. Translation gives CASSRQGISGANVLTF.

V and J are TRBV19 and TRBJ2-5; 9 bases match TRBD2. The CDR3 length is 13 residues. Germline CDR1 reads LNHDA; CDR2 reads SQIVND (reference sequence). V shed 5 bases and J 6 bases; nucleotides not matched to a gene: 4. CDR3 DNA: TGTGCCAGTAGTGGTAGCGGGAGAAAGACCCAGTACTTC. Translation: CASSGSGRKTQYF.

This chain connects TRBV14 to TRBJ1-5; possibly TRBD1 for D (5 bases). The CDR3 extends over 13 amino acids. Trimming left V 0 bases short and J 7 bases short, with 7 bases between. CDR1 and CDR2 (germline): SGHDN, FVKESK. The CDR3 sequence is CASSQDRAQPQHF. The DNA of the CDR3 is TGTGCCAGCAGCCAAGACAGGGCCCAGCCCCAGCATTTT.

The chain recombines TRBV19 with TRBJ2-5; the D call may be TRBD1 or TRBD2 (5 bases each). Germline V gene data show CDR1 as LNHDA and CDR2 as SQIVND (reference sequence). The CDR3 totals 15 residues. Trimming shortened V by 1 base and J by 5 bases, and 14 bases separated the two germline ends. The CDR3 DNA follows: TGTGCCAGTAGTATAGGGGACCAATTGGGGGAGACCCAGTACTTC. Its translation: CASSIGDQLGETQYF.

This clone was seen more than once but under ten times. The chain uses TRBV4-1 and TRBJ2-7; D remains ambiguous. The germline CDR1 and CDR2 sequences are MGHRA and YSYEKL. Trimming cost V 1 base and J 0 bases, with 10 bases left between them. The CDR3 length is 15 residues. This CDR3 is CASSQGGFGSYEQYF. In nucleotides, the CDR3 is TGCGCCAGCAGCCAAGGAGGTTTCGGCTCCTACGAGCAGTACTTC.

The CDR3 is CASSPDSYLNTEAFF. CDR3 coding DNA: TGTGCCAGCAGTCCCGACAGCTATCTGAACACTGAAGCTTTCTTT. The gene calls are TRBV6-6 and TRBJ1-1, with a tentative D call TRBD1 (5 bases). Germline V CDR1 and CDR2: MNHNY, SVGAGI (reference sequence). The CDR3 runs to 15 residues. Trimming left V 5 bases short and J 0 bases short, with 13 bases between.

The DNA of the CDR3 is TGTGCCAGTAGTTCGGGGACAGGGTCTGAAAAACTGTTTTTT. This gives the protein CASSSGTGSEKLFF. The chain employs TRBV19 and TRBJ1-4; 9 bases align to TRBD1. This CDR3 is 14 amino acids long. Trimming removed 5 bases from V and 7 bases from J; junction bases left unmatched: 5. Germline CDR1 is LNHDA and CDR2 is SQIVND (reference sequence).

The rearrangement links TRBV30 to TRBJ2-1; TRBD2 might be the D (6 bases). Germline V gene lookup returns CDR1 GTSNPN and CDR2 SVGIG (reference sequence). CDR3 length equals 17 residues. The ends were cut back, 2 bases at V and 4 bases at J, with 21 bases in the middle. The DNA for the CDR3 is TGTGCCTGGAGTAATTTTGGGAGTGCGCGGGAATACAATGAGCAGTTCTTC. It codes for CAWSNFGSAREYNEQFF.

This clone was picked up a small number of times. V and J are TRBV6-4 and TRBJ1-1; a weak D match, TRBD1 (5 bases). The V end lost 0 bases, the J end lost 10 bases, and 12 bases lay between the germline ends. The germline gives CDR1 MRHNA, CDR2 SNTAGT. This CDR3 is 13 amino acids long. CDR3 amino acids: CASSDSMRGVAFF. The CDR3, as DNA: TGTGCCAGCAGTGACTCGATGCGGGGGGTAGCTTTCTTT.

The chain carries TRBV29-1 and TRBJ2-4, with a weak D call TRBD1 (5 bases). Trimming removed 4 bases at V and 1 base at J, with 11 bases between. CDR1 is SQVTM, CDR2 ANQGSEA, per germline. The length of the CDR3 is 14 residues. This CDR3 reads CSVAPRAAKNIQYF. The DNA for the CDR3 is TGCAGCGTTGCCCCCAGGGCCGCCAAAAACATTCAGTACTTC. The variable domain in full, with the rest retrieved from reference TRBV29-1 and TRBJ2-4, is SAVISQKPSRDICQRGTSLTIQCQVDSQVTMMFWYRQQPGQSLTLIATANQGSEATYESGFVIDKFPISRPNLTFSTLTVSNMSPEDSSIYLCSVAPRAAKNIQYFGAGTRLSVL.